The rows below give T cell receptor beta chains drawn from one sample of a study of CD8 T cells in Susac syndrome. TCRdb ran MiXCR on the immunoSEQ multiplex PCR reads and lists one entry per CDR3 protein. The data contain fewer than 85,000 distinct CDR3 sequences, about 95% of them singletons. Sequencing was performed on CD8+ T cells from PBMCs. Receptor source: a human donor with multiple sclerosis. Each CDR3 is given with its conserved first and last residue. The D gene is left open where the match is weak. Not all rows give a size; the values are once, few, many and, for expanded clones, a class.

D: TRBD2; size: -; V: TRBV9; J: TRBJ2-5; DNA: TGTGCCAGCAGCCCGGGGGGGCTCGGGGAGACCCAGTACTTC; CDR3: CASSPGGLGETQYF
D: -; size: few; V: TRBV5-4; J: TRBJ2-7; DNA: TGTGCCAGCAGCGGGATTCGGCCCTACGAGCAGTACTTC; CDR3: CASSGIRPYEQYF
D: TRBD1; size: -; V: TRBV7-9; J: TRBJ2-3; DNA: TGTGCCAGCAGCGACAGGGGGACAGATAGCACAGATACGCAGTATTTT; CDR3: CASSDRGTDSTDTQYF
D: -; size: -; V: TRBV5-6; J: TRBJ2-7; DNA: TGTGCCAGCAGCTCCGGGTCGGTCTACGAGCAGTACTTC; CDR3: CASSSGSVYEQYF
D: TRBD2; size: -; V: TRBV6-2/TRBV6-3; J: TRBJ2-4; DNA: TGTGCCAGCAGTTACTCGATAGCGGGGGACAAAAACATTCAGTACTTC; CDR3: CASSYSIAGDKNIQYF
D: TRBD1; size: -; V: TRBV12-3/TRBV12-4; J: TRBJ2-2; DNA: TGTGCCAGCAGTCGGACAGGGTCAACCGGGGAGCTGTTTTTT; CDR3: CASSRTGSTGELFF
D: -; size: -; V: TRBV5-1; J: TRBJ2-1; DNA: TGCGCCAGCAGCTGGACAGGGAGGGAGAGGAATGAGCAGTTCTTC; CDR3: CASSWTGRERNEQFF
D: -; size: -; V: TRBV7-3; J: TRBJ2-3; DNA: TGTGCCAGCAGCTTACTCGGGTCCACAGATACGCAGTATTTT; CDR3: CASSLLGSTDTQYF
D: -; size: -; V: TRBV11-2; J: TRBJ1-4; DNA: TGTGCCAGCAGCTTATGGACCCCCTCGGGAGAAAAACTGTTTTTT; CDR3: CASSLWTPSGEKLFF
D: -; size: once; V: TRBV25-1; J: TRBJ2-7; DNA: TGTGCCGTTCAGGGAACCCGCTACGAGCAGTACTTC; CDR3: CAVQGTRYEQYF
D: TRBD1; size: few; V: TRBV19; J: TRBJ1-1; DNA: TGTGCCAGTGGGGACAGCATGAACACTGAAGCTTTCTTT; CDR3: CASGDSMNTEAFF
D: TRBD2; size: -; V: TRBV27; J: TRBJ2-1; DNA: TGTGCCAGCAGTCGGCTAGCGGGAGACCCTGAGCAGTTCTTC; CDR3: CASSRLAGDPEQFF
D: -; size: -; V: TRBV6-5; J: TRBJ2-6; DNA: TGTGCCAGCAGTTACTCGATAAGGCCTCCTGTGTCTGGGGCCAACGTCCTGACTTTC; CDR3: CASSYSIRPPVSGANVLTF
D: -; size: -; V: TRBV6-1; J: TRBJ2-7; DNA: TGTGCCAGCAGTGGGACTCCTGAGGGCGAGCAGTACTTC; CDR3: CASSGTPEGEQYF
D: TRBD1; size: -; V: TRBV9; J: TRBJ2-7; DNA: TGTGCCAGCAGCGAAGAGACAGGGAATGAGCAGTACTTC; CDR3: CASSEETGNEQYF
D: TRBD1; size: -; V: TRBV6-1; J: TRBJ2-7; DNA: TGTGCCAGCAGTCCCGGGGACAGGAGCTCCTACGAGCAGTACTTC; CDR3: CASSPGDRSSYEQYF
D: -; size: -; V: TRBV12-3/TRBV12-4; J: TRBJ2-4; DNA: TGTGCCAGCAGTTTAGTAGGCAGGAAAAACATTCAGTACTTC; CDR3: CASSLVGRKNIQYF
D: -; size: -; V: TRBV19; J: TRBJ1-1; DNA: TGTGCCAGTAGTATAGGGAACACTGAAGCTTCCTTT; CDR3: CASSIGNTEASF
D: TRBD1; size: -; V: TRBV4-3; J: TRBJ2-7; DNA: TGCGCCAGCAGCCCGGGACAGCTTAGTGCCTACGAGCAGTACTTC; CDR3: CASSPGQLSAYEQYF
D: -; size: -; V: TRBV5-1; J: TRBJ2-7; DNA: TGCGCCAGCAGTTTCTCCGGGCCGACCTACGAGCAGTACTTC; CDR3: CASSFSGPTYEQYF
D: -; size: -; V: TRBV6-2/TRBV6-3; J: TRBJ1-2; DNA: TGTGCCAGTCGGAACCATCCCTCTCATGGCTACACCTTC; CDR3: CASRNHPSHGYTF
D: -; size: -; V: TRBV4-1; J: TRBJ1-1; DNA: TGCGCCAGCAGCCAGGAGGGGAGACTGAACACTGAAGCTTTCTTT; CDR3: CASSQEGRLNTEAFF
D: TRBD1; size: -; V: TRBV7-9; J: TRBJ2-5; DNA: TGTGCCAGCAGCTTACCGGGACAGGAAAGGTACTTC; CDR3: CASSLPGQERYF
D: -; size: -; V: TRBV5-1; J: TRBJ1-2; DNA: TGCGCCAGCAGCTTGACCCTCTCTGGAGCTAACTATGGCTACACCTTC; CDR3: CASSLTLSGANYGYTF
D: -; size: -; V: TRBV29-1; J: TRBJ2-7; DNA: TGCAGCGTTGCGACAGATTTTTCCTACGAGCAGTACTTC; CDR3: CSVATDFSYEQYF
D: -; size: -; V: TRBV9; J: TRBJ1-1; DNA: TGTGCCAGCAGCCCCCCCGTGAGTGGGGGGATTGAAGCTTTCTTT; CDR3: CASSPPVSGGIEAFF
D: -; size: -; V: TRBV13; J: TRBJ1-2; DNA: TGTGCCAGCATGGGGCACGGTGGCTACACCTTC; CDR3: CASMGHGGYTF
D: TRBD1; size: -; V: TRBV5-1; J: TRBJ2-7; DNA: TGCGCCAGCAGCGGGGACAGGGGAGGCGGCGAGCAGTACTTC; CDR3: CASSGDRGGGEQYF
D: TRBD2; size: -; V: TRBV27; J: TRBJ2-7; DNA: TGTGCCAGCAGTTGGATGACTAGCGGGAGTCCGTACGAGCAGTACTTC; CDR3: CASSWMTSGSPYEQYF
D: -; size: -; V: TRBV6-5; J: TRBJ2-6; DNA: TGTGCCAATAGGGACTCTGGGGCCAACGTCCTGACTTTC; CDR3: CANRDSGANVLTF
D: -; size: -; V: TRBV5-7; J: TRBJ2-5; DNA: TGTGCCAGCAGCTTGGTTCGCCAGGGCGGGGAGACCCAGTACTTC; CDR3: CASSLVRQGGETQYF